This T cell receptor beta chain came from a study of cytotoxic CD8 clonotypes in ibrutinib-treated CLL. Overall study: Mean per-sample yields comprised just over 250,000 productive templates and around 92,000 productive rearrangements.

About this clone itself: The antigen is undetermined.

The sequencing depth, 1 in 200,000 to 1 in 1 million T cells, was the target. Using immunoSEQ multiplex PCR, the repertoire was profiled, and TCRdb retains in-frame clones only, with some absent. The sample records around 52,000 clones, 50% to 70% being singletons. Findings and caveats of the study: Under therapy, public clonotypes either contracted or stayed stable, and they were uncommon.

CDR1 is SGHVS and CDR2 is FNYEAQ in the germline V gene. Trimming left V 1 base short and J 2 bases short, with 8 bases between. CDR3 length: 15 residues. The origin of this receptor is a human donor with chronic lymphocytic leukemia. The chain links TRBV7-6 to TRBJ2-2; D might be TRBD1 (6 bases). Sequences were derived from PBMCs, sampled after 24 months of ibrutinib treatment. The CDR3 sequence is CASSLEGGNTGELFF. DNA of the CDR3: TGTGCCAGCAGCTTAGAAGGGGGAAACACCGGGGAGCTGTTTTTT.